This T cell receptor (beta chain) was sequenced for a study of early T cells in non-severe SARS-CoV-2 infection. About the study: Sequencing targeted bulk RNA from unsorted whole blood, leaving chains unpaired.

Points from the study as a whole: Anti-spike CD8 responses were favored in VDJdb matching, and private and CD4 specificities were missed.

The TCR library protocol was used to attach unique molecular identifiers. These identifiers were attached to individual cDNA molecules. TCRdb ran MiXCR on the 5' RACE reads and lists one entry per CDR3 protein. The table shows 70,000 to 90,000 distinct CDR3 sequences, with around 12% occurring only once. In its sample, this clonotype was seen a few times. Its specificity is not known. With 0 bases removed from V and 6 bases from J, the gap between germline ends came to 9 bases. The length of the CDR3 is 13 residues. CDR1 MNHNY and CDR2 SVGAGI come from the germline V gene (reference sequence). The gene calls are TRBV6-6 and TRBJ2-7; D is unresolved. The receptor comes from an adult who was a healthcare worker with PCR-confirmed SARS-CoV-2 infection or an uninfected control (not recorded which). Sequencing used whole blood. CDR3 protein: CASSYSAAAEQYF. The CDR3 coding sequence is TGTGCCAGCAGTTACTCCGCGGCCGCCGAGCAGTACTTC.